Below, 6 T cell receptor beta chains from the same sample are listed, as sequenced in a study of molecular identifiers for immune sequencing clone quantification (dated 2018 in TCRdb). The library was built by means of PCR. Reads for this sample came from a NextSeq 500. TCRdb reprocessed the public reads (quality trimming at Q25 with fastp, clone calling with MiXCR) and kept in-frame beta chains. Merged by CDR3 protein, the rows form single entries marked with the most common genes and DNA. The sample table contains about half a million distinct CDR3 sequences; only one count was recorded for around 23% of them. The ten most abundant clones make up roughly 0.77% of the sample. The sample was naive CD8+ T cells from blood, with Jurkat cell RNA spiked in. The cell subset or site label on this specimen signifies: FACS-sorted CD8+CD4-CCR7+CD45RA+ naive T cells. Source of these receptors: a human donor in good health. Some libraries in this study had Jurkat cell RNA spiked in.

This clonotype was seen more than once but under ten times. This rearrangement joins TRBV20-1 to TRBJ2-3; TRBD2 matches at 8 bases. The germline V gene has CDR1 DFQATT and CDR2 SNEGSKA (reference sequence). V was pared by 0 bases and J by 5 bases, with 13 bases of the junction left unmatched. The CDR3 consists of 17 residues. The CDR3 DNA follows: TGCAGTGCTAGAGATTGGGGGATTACGGGGGGGCTAGATACGCAGTATTTT. Its protein product is CSARDWGITGGLDTQYF.

This clonotype was seen a handful of times. J is TRBJ1-1 and V is TRBV27; D is unclear. The length of the CDR3 is 15 residues. CDR1 is MNHEY and CDR2 is SMNVEV in the germline V gene (reference sequence). V lost 2 bases to trimming and J lost 0 bases, with 10 bases between them. This CDR3 is CASSLRGYMNTEAFF. CDR3 sequence (DNA): TGTGCCAGCAGTTTACGGGGATACATGAACACTGAAGCTTTCTTT.

The chain is built from TRBV6-1 and TRBJ1-1; the D gene is possibly TRBD1 (6 bases). Between the trimmed V and J ends, which lost 5 bases and 2 bases, there was a span of 15 bases. CDR3 length: 15 amino acids. Germline lookup yields CDR1 MNHNS and CDR2 SASEGT. The CDR3 protein is CASSNTGIGNTEAFF. CDR3 nucleotide sequence: TGTGCCAGCAGTAATACAGGGATTGGAAACACTGAAGCTTTCTTT.

In the case of this clonotype: Germline and junction disagree at one end, which may indicate a read error. The chain employs TRBV6-5 and TRBJ2-7; D remains ambiguous. The CDR3 has 14 amino acids. Germline-derived CDR1 and CDR2 are MNHEY and SVGAGI. DNA of the CDR3: TGTGCGAGCAGTTACGAGTCTGGGGTCTCCGCGCCGTTCTTC. It specifies CASSYESGVSAPFF.

The J gene is TRBJ2-7, the V gene TRBV27; 10 bases are shared with TRBD2. The germline V gene encodes CDR1 MNHEY and CDR2 SMNVEV (reference sequence). V lost 4 bases, J lost 7 bases, and 7 bases stayed unmatched. The CDR3 sequence is 14 residues long. In DNA, the CDR3 is TGTGCCAGCAGTTCACTAGCGGGATCTTATGAGCAGTACTTC. This translates into CASSSLAGSYEQYF.

The table lists this clonotype with a few counts. V is TRBV11-2 and J is TRBJ2-3; 13 nucleotides match TRBD2. This CDR3 comprises 16 residues. J gave up 5 bases and V 5 bases, and 7 bases lay outside the gene matches. Germline V CDR1 and CDR2: SGHAT, FQNNGV. Here the CDR3 reads CASSNILAGGEDTQYF. CDR3 bases: TGTGCCAGCAGCAATATACTAGCGGGAGGGGAAGATACGCAGTATTTT. The full variable domain, its missing parts supplied by reference TRBV11-2 and TRBJ2-3, is EAGVAQSPRYKIIEKRQSVAFWCNPISGHATLYWYQQILGQGPKLLIQFQNNGVVDDSQLPKDRFSAERLKGVDSTLKIQPAKLEDSAVYLCASSNILAGGEDTQYFGPGTRLTVL.